This TCR beta chain was sequenced in a study of cytomegalovirus exposure and HLA in healthy donors. Study-level findings and limits: Previously analyzed data showed that most TCR beta V segments were productive at a frequency of about 90% or about 30%.

PCR was performed using 60 Vbeta and 13 Jbeta primers. Profiled with immunoSEQ multiplex PCR; TCRdb holds only in-frame clones, not every one. The sample carries 100,000 or so clones, roughly 70% recorded once. On this clone itself: What it binds is unknown.

Looked up from germline, CDR1 is SGDLS and CDR2 is YYNGEE. The trim removed 3 bases at V and 5 bases at J, leaving 3 bases unmatched. This CDR3 has 13 residues. The chain uses TRBV9 and TRBJ2-5; 8 nucleotides align to TRBD2. This receptor was taken from a man aged 50-59 years in good health and CMV-seronegative. The sequenced material came from PBMCs. CDR3 residues: CASSAPSGETQYF. DNA for the CDR3: TGTGCCAGCAGCGCCCCTAGCGGGGAGACCCAGTACTTC.